These T cell receptor beta chains were read from a single sample in a study of identical twins. TCRdb redid the calling of the 5' RACE reads with MiXCR, one entry per CDR3 protein. The sample holds approximately 530,000 distinct CDR3 sequences, approximately 20% seen once. This same sample was also taken into another study, of yellow fever vaccine responses in identical twins.

The sample was CD4+ T cells sorted from blood. The receptors shown here come from a woman aged 18-30 years in good health. CDR3s include the opening cysteine and the closing phenylalanine or tryptophan. The D gene is left open where the match is weak. Only some rows state a clone size, as once, few, many or a class for expanded clones.

V gene	clone size	J gene	D gene	CDR3 protein	CDR3 DNA
TRBV11-2	NA	TRBJ2-4	NA	CASTSQGVAKNIQYF	TGTGCCAGCACCAGCCAAGGGGTGGCCAAAAACATTCAGTACTTC
TRBV6-2/TRBV6-3	NA	TRBJ2-2	TRBD1	CASNPLGQVNTGELFF	TGTGCCAGCAACCCTCTTGGACAGGTGAACACCGGGGAGCTGTTTTTT
TRBV2	NA	TRBJ1-6	TRBD1	CASSPGTGVGSPLHF	TGTGCCAGTAGTCCCGGGACAGGGGTAGGTTCACCCCTCCACTTT
TRBV20-1	few	TRBJ2-5	NA	CSALVVGKETQYF	TGCAGTGCTCTTGTGGTTGGGAAAGAGACCCAGTACTTC
TRBV4-1	few	TRBJ2-7	NA	CASSQRLGGDEQYF	TGCGCCAGCAGCCAAAGATTGGGGGGCGACGAGCAGTACTTC
TRBV5-1	NA	TRBJ2-3	NA	CASSPQAGAGTDTQYF	TGCGCCAGCAGCCCCCAGGCAGGGGCGGGCACAGATACGCAGTATTTT
TRBV5-1	NA	TRBJ2-7	TRBD1	CASSLGGTGGFDEQYF	TGCGCCAGCAGCTTGGGGGGGACAGGGGGCTTCGACGAGCAGTACTTC
TRBV12-3/TRBV12-4	few	TRBJ1-1	TRBD1	CASSAQGAGTRRSEAFF	TGTGCCAGCAGTGCGCAGGGGGCCGGAACTCGGCGGTCTGAAGCTTTCTTT
TRBV25-1	NA	TRBJ2-1	NA	CASSEWNRADNEQFF	TGTGCCAGCAGTGAATGGAACAGGGCAGACAATGAGCAGTTCTTC
TRBV5-1	NA	TRBJ2-3	NA	CASSLLGANTDTQYF	TGCGCCAGCAGCTTGTTAGGGGCGAACACAGATACGCAGTATTTT
TRBV2	NA	TRBJ2-5	NA	CASSVDSQETQYF	TGTGCCAGCAGTGTAGACTCACAAGAGACCCAGTACTTC
TRBV28	NA	TRBJ1-2	TRBD1	CASSSQGGQSYGYTF	TGTGCCAGCAGTTCCCAAGGGGGACAGTCCTATGGCTACACCTTC
TRBV15	NA	TRBJ2-3	NA	CATSRDGIGTQYF	TGTGCCACCAGCAGAGATGGGATAGGCACGCAGTATTTT
TRBV5-1	NA	TRBJ2-3	TRBD2	CASRAGLSPDTQYF	TGCGCCAGCAGAGCGGGATTAAGTCCAGATACGCAGTATTTT
TRBV3-1	many	TRBJ2-2	TRBD2	CASSQSRLAENTGELFF	TGTGCCAGCAGCCAATCCCGACTAGCGGAAAACACCGGGGAGCTGTTTTTT
TRBV3-1	few	TRBJ1-2	NA	CASSPLHNYGYTF	TGTGCCAGCAGCCCCCTCCACAACTATGGCTACACCTTC
TRBV7-9	NA	TRBJ2-7	NA	CASSLAGEKGEQYF	TGTGCCAGCAGCTTAGCGGGAGAGAAAGGCGAGCAGTACTTC
TRBV2	NA	TRBJ2-7	NA	CASSEDDTGEYF	TGTGCCAGCAGTGAGGACGACACCGGGGAGTACTTC
TRBV10-3	NA	TRBJ2-5	TRBD1	CAISAGGETQYF	TGTGCCATCAGTGCAGGGGGAGAGACCCAGTACTTC
TRBV24-1	NA	TRBJ2-2	TRBD1	CATSDPGQVGGRTGELFF	TGTGCCACCAGTGATCCCGGACAGGTTGGGGGCAGGACCGGGGAGCTGTTTTTT
TRBV11-2	NA	TRBJ2-1	NA	CASSFNTGYNEQFF	TGTGCCAGCAGCTTCAATACAGGGTACAATGAGCAGTTCTTC
TRBV29-1	NA	TRBJ2-1	TRBD2	CSLGTSGYNEQFF	TGCAGCCTGGGGACTAGCGGCTACAATGAGCAGTTCTTC
TRBV20-1	few	TRBJ2-5	NA	CSAPGLRETQYF	TGCAGTGCTCCCGGCCTGAGGGAGACCCAGTACTTC